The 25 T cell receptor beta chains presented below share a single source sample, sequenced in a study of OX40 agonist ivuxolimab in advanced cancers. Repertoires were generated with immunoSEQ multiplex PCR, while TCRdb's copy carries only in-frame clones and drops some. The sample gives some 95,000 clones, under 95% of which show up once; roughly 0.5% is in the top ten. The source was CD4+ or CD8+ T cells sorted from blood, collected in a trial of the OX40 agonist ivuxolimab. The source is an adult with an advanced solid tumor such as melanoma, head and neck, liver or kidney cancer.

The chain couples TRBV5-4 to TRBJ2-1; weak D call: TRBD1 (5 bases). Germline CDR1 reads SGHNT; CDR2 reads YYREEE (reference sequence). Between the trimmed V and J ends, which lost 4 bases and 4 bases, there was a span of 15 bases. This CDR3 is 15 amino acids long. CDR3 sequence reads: CASSPVPDSYNEQFF. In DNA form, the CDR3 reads TGTGCCAGCAGCCCGGTCCCCGACAGTTACAATGAGCAGTTCTTC.

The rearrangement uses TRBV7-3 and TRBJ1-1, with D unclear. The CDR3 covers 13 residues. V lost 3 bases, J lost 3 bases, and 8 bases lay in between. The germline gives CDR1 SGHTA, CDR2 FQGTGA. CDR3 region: CASSLGSDTEAFF. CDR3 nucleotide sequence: TGTGCCAGCAGCTTGGGGTCGGACACTGAAGCTTTCTTT.

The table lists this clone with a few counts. The CDR3, as DNA: TGTGCCTGGACCGCCCGACTGCAAGCTTTCTTT. Protein sequence: CAWTARLQAFF. V and J are TRBV30 and TRBJ1-1; D call uncertain. Between the trimmed V and J ends, which lost 4 bases and 9 bases, there was a span of 12 bases. The CDR3 length is 11 residues. Per the germline V gene, CDR1 is GTSNPN and CDR2 is SVGIG (reference sequence).

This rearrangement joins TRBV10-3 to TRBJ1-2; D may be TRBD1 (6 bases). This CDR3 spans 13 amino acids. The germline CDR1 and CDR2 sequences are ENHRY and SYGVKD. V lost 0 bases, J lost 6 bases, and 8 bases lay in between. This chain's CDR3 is CAISESNRDGYTF. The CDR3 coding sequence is TGTGCCATCAGTGAGTCGAACAGGGATGGCTACACCTTC.

CDR3 loop: CASSLGLAGYTQYF. CDR3 coding DNA: TGTGCCAGCAGCCTAGGACTAGCGGGGTATACGCAGTATTTT. The chain is built from TRBV11-3 and TRBJ2-3, with TRBD2 matching over 12 bases. This CDR3 has 14 residues. Trimming at V came to 5 bases and at J to 7 bases, leaving 4 bases not matched to a gene. Germline CDR1 is SGHNT and CDR2 is YENEEA.

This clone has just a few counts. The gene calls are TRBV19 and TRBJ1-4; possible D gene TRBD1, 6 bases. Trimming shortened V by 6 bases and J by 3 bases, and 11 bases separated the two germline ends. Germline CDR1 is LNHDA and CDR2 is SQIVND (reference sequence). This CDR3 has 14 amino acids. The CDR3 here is CASSSQGSNEKLFF. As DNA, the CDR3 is TGTGCCAGTAGCTCACAGGGCTCTAATGAAAAACTGTTTTTT.

CDR3 in amino acids: CASRDRLQETQYF. In nucleotides, the CDR3 is TGTGCCAGCAGGGACAGACTCCAAGAGACCCAGTACTTC. This chain connects TRBV6-5 to TRBJ2-5; possible D gene TRBD1, 6 bases. The CDR3 covers 13 residues. The V gene lost 6 bases and the J gene lost 1 base, with 9 bases spanning the gap. Germline V CDR1 and CDR2: MNHEY, SVGAGI.

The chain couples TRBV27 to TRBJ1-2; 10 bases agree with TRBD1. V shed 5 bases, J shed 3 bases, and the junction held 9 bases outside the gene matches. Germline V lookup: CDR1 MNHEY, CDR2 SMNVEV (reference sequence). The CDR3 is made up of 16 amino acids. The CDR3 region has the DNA TGTGCCAGCAGTATGGACAGGGGGTCCCAATACTATGGCTACACCTTC. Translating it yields CASSMDRGSQYYGYTF.

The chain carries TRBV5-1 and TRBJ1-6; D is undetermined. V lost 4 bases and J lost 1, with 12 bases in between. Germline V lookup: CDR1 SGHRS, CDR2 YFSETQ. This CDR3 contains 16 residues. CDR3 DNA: TGCGCCAGCAGCGACCGAGTGGGGTCCTATAATTCACCCCTCCACTTT. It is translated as CASSDRVGSYNSPLHF.

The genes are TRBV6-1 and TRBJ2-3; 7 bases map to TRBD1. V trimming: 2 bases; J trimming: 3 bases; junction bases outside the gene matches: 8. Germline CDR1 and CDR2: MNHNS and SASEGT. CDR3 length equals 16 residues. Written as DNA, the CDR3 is TGTGCCAGCAGTGAACAGGTGGGACAGAAGACAGATACGCAGTATTTT. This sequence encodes CASSEQVGQKTDTQYF.

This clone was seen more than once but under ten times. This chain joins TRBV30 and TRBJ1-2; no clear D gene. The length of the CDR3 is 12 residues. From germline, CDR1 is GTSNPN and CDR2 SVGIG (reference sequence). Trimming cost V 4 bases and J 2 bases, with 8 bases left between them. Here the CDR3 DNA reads TGTGCCTGGACAGGATTAAACTATGGCTACACCTTC. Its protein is CAWTGLNYGYTF. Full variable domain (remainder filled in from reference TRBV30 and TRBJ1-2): SQTIHQWPATLVQPVGSPLSLECTVEGTSNPNLYWYRQAAGRGLQLLFYSVGIGQISSEVPQNLSASRPQDRQFILSSKKLLLSDSGFYLCAWTGLNYGYTFGSGTRLTVV.

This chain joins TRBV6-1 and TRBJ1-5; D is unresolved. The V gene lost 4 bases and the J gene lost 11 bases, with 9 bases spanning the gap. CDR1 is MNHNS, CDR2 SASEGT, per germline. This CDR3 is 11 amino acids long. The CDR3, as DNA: TGTGCCAGCAGTGGAGTCGGAGCCCAGCATTTT. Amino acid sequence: CASSGVGAQHF.

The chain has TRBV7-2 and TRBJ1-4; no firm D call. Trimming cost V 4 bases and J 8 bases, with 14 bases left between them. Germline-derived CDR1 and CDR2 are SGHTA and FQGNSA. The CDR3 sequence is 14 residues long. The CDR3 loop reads CASSSAKGWEKLFF. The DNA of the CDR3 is TGTGCCAGCAGCTCCGCAAAAGGTTGGGAAAAACTGTTTTTT.

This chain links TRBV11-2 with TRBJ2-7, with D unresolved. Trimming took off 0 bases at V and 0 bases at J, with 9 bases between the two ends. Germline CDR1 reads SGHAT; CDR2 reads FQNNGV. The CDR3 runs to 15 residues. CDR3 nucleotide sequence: TGTGCCAGCAGCTTAGATACCCTGTCCTCCTACGAGCAGTACTTC. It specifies CASSLDTLSSYEQYF.

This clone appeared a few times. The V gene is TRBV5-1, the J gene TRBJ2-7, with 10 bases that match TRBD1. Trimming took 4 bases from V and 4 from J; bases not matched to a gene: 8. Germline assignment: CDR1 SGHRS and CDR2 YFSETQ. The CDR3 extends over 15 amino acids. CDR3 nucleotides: TGCGCCAGCAGCGAACTAGGACAGGGGGTTTACGAGCAGTACTTC. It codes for CASSELGQGVYEQYF. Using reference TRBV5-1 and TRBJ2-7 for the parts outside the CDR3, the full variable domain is KAGVTQTPRYLIKTRGQQVTLSCSPISGHRSVSWYQQTPGQGLQFLFEYFSETQRNKGNFPGRFSGRQFSNSRSEMNVSTLELGDSALYLCASSELGQGVYEQYFGPGTRLTVT.

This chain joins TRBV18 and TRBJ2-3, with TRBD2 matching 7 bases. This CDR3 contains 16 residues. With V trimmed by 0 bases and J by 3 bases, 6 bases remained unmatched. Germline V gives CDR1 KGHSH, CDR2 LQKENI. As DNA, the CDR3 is TGTGCCAGCTCACCACCGGGGGGGAGGAGGACAGATACGCAGTATTTT. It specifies CASSPPGGRRTDTQYF.

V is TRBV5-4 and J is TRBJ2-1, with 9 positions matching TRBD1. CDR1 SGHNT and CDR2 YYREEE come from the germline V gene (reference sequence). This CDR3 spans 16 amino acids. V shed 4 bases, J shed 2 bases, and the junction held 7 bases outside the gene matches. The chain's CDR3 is CASSHNRGLAYNEQFF. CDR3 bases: TGTGCCAGCAGCCACAACAGGGGGCTGGCCTACAATGAGCAGTTCTTC.

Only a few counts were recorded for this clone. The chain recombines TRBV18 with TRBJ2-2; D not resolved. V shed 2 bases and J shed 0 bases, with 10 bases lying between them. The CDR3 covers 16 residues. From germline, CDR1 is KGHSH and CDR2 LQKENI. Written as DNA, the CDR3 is TGTGCCAGCTCACCAATGTCCGACGCGAACACCGGGGAGCTGTTTTTT. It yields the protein CASSPMSDANTGELFF.

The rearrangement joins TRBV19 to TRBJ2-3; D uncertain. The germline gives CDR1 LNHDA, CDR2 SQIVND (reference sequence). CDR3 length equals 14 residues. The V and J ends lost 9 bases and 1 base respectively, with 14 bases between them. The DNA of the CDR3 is TGTGCCAGCAAGGTGGGTGGGGGCACAGATACGCAGTATTTT. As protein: CASKVGGGTDTQYF.

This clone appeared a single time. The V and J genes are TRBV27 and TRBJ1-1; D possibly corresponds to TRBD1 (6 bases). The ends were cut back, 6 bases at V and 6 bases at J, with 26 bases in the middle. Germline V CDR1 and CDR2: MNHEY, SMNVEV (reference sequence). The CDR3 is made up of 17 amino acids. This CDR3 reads CASRIKGTGLLVPEAFF. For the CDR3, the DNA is TGTGCCAGCAGGATAAAAGGAACAGGGCTATTAGTTCCTGAAGCTTTCTTT.

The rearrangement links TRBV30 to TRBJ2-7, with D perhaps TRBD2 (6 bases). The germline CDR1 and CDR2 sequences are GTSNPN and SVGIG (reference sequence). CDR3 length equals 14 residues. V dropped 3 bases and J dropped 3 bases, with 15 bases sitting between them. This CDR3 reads CAWSRDSQVYEQYF. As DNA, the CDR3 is TGTGCCTGGAGCCGGGACTCCCAGGTCTACGAGCAGTACTTC.

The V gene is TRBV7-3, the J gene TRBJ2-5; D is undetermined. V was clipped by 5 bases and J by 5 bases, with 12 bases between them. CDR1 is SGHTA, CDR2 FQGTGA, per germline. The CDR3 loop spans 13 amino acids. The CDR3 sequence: CASSKDRQETQYF. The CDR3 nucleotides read TGTGCCAGCAGCAAGGATAGGCAGGAGACCCAGTACTTC.

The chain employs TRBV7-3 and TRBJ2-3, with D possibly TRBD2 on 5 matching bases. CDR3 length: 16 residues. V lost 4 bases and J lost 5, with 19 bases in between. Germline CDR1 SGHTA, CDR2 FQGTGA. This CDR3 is CASSYTGRPGRDTQYF. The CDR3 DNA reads TGTGCCAGCAGCTACACTGGAAGGCCGGGAAGAGATACGCAGTATTTT.

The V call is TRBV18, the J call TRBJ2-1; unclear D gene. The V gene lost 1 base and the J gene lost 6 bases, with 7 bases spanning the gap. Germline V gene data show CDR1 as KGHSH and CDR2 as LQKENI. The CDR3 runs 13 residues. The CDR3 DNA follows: TGTGCCAGCTCACCACGGACCACCAATGAGCAGTTCTTC. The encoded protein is CASSPRTTNEQFF.

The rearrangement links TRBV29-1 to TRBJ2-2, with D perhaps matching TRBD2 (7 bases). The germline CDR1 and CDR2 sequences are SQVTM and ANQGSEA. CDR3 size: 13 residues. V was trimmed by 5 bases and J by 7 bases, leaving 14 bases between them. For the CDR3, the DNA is TGCAGCGTTCCCCAGGGGAGGGGCGGGGAGCTGTTTTTT. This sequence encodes CSVPQGRGGELFF.